The rows below give T cell receptor beta chains drawn from one sample of a study of Graves' ophthalmopathy and Graves' hyperthyroidism. TCRdb re-analysed the multiplex PCR reads in MiXCR, keeping a single row per CDR3 protein. The sample has 500,000 to 600,000 distinct CDR3 sequences, just under 40% seen once. Source material: peripheral blood or thyroid tissue (not recorded which). These receptors came from an adult man with Graves' hyperthyroidism. Both conserved end residues are part of each CDR3. The D gene is left open where the match is weak. Part of the rows lack a size; the others show once, few, many or a class for expanded clones.

J gene: TRBJ1-6; V gene: TRBV7-9; D gene: TRBD1; clone size: .; CDR3 DNA: TGTGCCAGCAGCTTAGTACAGGGGGCTGGATCACCCCTCCACTTT; CDR3 protein: CASSLVQGAGSPLHF
J gene: TRBJ2-7; V gene: TRBV5-8; D gene: .; clone size: many; CDR3 DNA: TGTGCCAGCAGCTCGATAGACGAGCAGTACTTC; CDR3 protein: CASSSIDEQYF
J gene: TRBJ1-1; V gene: TRBV7-9; D gene: .; clone size: many; CDR3 DNA: TGTGCCAGCAGCCCAACGACAAGTCTTTCGGGAGCTTTCTTT; CDR3 protein: CASSPTTSLSGAFF
J gene: TRBJ1-5; V gene: TRBV12-3/TRBV12-4; D gene: .; clone size: many; CDR3 DNA: TGTGCCAGCAGTTTCATGGGGAGCAATCAGCCCCAGCATTTT; CDR3 protein: CASSFMGSNQPQHF
J gene: TRBJ2-5; V gene: TRBV7-9; D gene: .; clone size: many; CDR3 DNA: TGTGCCAGCAGCTTAGCGTCGGAGACCCAGTACTTC; CDR3 protein: CASSLASETQYF
J gene: TRBJ2-7; V gene: TRBV4-1; D gene: .; clone size: .; CDR3 DNA: TGCGCCAGCAGCCAGGGGCAGGGGCCTGTTCACGAGCAGTACTTC; CDR3 protein: CASSQGQGPVHEQYF
J gene: TRBJ1-3; V gene: TRBV2; D gene: TRBD1; clone size: many; CDR3 DNA: TGTGCCAGCAGTTCGACCCAACAGGGGAGGATCATATATTTT; CDR3 protein: CASSSTQQGRIIYF
J gene: TRBJ2-5; V gene: TRBV6-1; D gene: .; clone size: .; CDR3 DNA: TGTGCCAGCAGTGAATCAGGGGTTTGGGAGACCCAGTACTTC; CDR3 protein: CASSESGVWETQYF
J gene: TRBJ2-7; V gene: TRBV14; D gene: TRBD2; clone size: many; CDR3 DNA: TGTGCCAGCAGCCCGACGGGACTAGCGGGGGCCCTACGCTCCTACGAGCAGTACTTC; CDR3 protein: CASSPTGLAGALRSYEQYF
J gene: TRBJ1-2; V gene: TRBV29-1; D gene: .; clone size: many; CDR3 DNA: TGCAGCGTTGGGTTTGGAGGGCTGCCGGGGACCCCTTATGGCTACACCTTC; CDR3 protein: CSVGFGGLPGTPYGYTF
J gene: TRBJ1-1; V gene: TRBV28; D gene: .; clone size: few; CDR3 DNA: TGTGCCAGCAGTTTAGCGCTGTCTCCGAACACTGAAGCTTTCTTT; CDR3 protein: CASSLALSPNTEAFF
J gene: TRBJ1-6; V gene: TRBV29-1; D gene: .; clone size: many; CDR3 DNA: TGCAGCGTTGCTAGGGAGGGGAATTCACCCCTCCACTTT; CDR3 protein: CSVAREGNSPLHF
J gene: TRBJ2-1; V gene: TRBV9; D gene: TRBD2; clone size: .; CDR3 DNA: TGTGCCAGCAGCCCCCGACTAGCGGTGAGGGATGAGCAGTTCTTC; CDR3 protein: CASSPRLAVRDEQFF
J gene: TRBJ2-7; V gene: TRBV24-1; D gene: TRBD1; clone size: .; CDR3 DNA: TGTGCCACCAGTGATGACAGGGGTTCCTACGAGCAGTACTTC; CDR3 protein: CATSDDRGSYEQYF
J gene: TRBJ2-7; V gene: TRBV5-1; D gene: TRBD2; clone size: many; CDR3 DNA: TGCGCCAGCAGACTAGCGGATACCTACGAGCAGTACTTC; CDR3 protein: CASRLADTYEQYF
J gene: TRBJ1-1; V gene: TRBV10-3; D gene: TRBD1; clone size: .; CDR3 DNA: TGTGCCAGCAGCCATTCCCGGGACAGGGATGTGATAGTGCCTGAAGCTTTCTTT; CDR3 protein: CASSHSRDRDVIVPEAFF
J gene: TRBJ2-7; V gene: TRBV6-5; D gene: TRBD1; clone size: many; CDR3 DNA: TGTGCCAGCAGTCGAACAGGGGTCGACGAGCAGTACTTC; CDR3 protein: CASSRTGVDEQYF
J gene: TRBJ1-5; V gene: TRBV6-5; D gene: TRBD1; clone size: many; CDR3 DNA: TGTGCCAGCAGGTCCGACAGGGACAATCAGCCCCAGCATTTT; CDR3 protein: CASRSDRDNQPQHF
J gene: TRBJ1-6; V gene: TRBV15; D gene: .; clone size: many; CDR3 DNA: TGTGCCACCAGCAGAGTAGCCGGGACGGGGAATTCCGTTCCCCTCCACTTT; CDR3 protein: CATSRVAGTGNSVPLHF
J gene: TRBJ1-4; V gene: TRBV15; D gene: .; clone size: .; CDR3 DNA: TGTGCCACCAGCAGAGATCTCTTCTTCGGGGCTGCAACTAATGAAGAACTGTTTTTT; CDR3 protein: CATSRDLFFGAATNEELFF
J gene: TRBJ2-7; V gene: TRBV6-5; D gene: TRBD1; clone size: .; CDR3 DNA: TGTGCCAGCAGCTCTAGATTTGCCGGGACAGGGACAGACGAGCAGTACTTC; CDR3 protein: CASSSRFAGTGTDEQYF
J gene: TRBJ1-5; V gene: TRBV2; D gene: .; clone size: .; CDR3 DNA: TGTGCCAGCGAGGGAACTGGAAACAATCAGCCCCAGCATTTT; CDR3 protein: CASEGTGNNQPQHF
J gene: TRBJ2-7; V gene: TRBV7-9; D gene: TRBD2; clone size: .; CDR3 DNA: TGTGCCAGCAGCTCCGGAAGAGCGGGGGACTACGAGCAGTACTTC; CDR3 protein: CASSSGRAGDYEQYF
J gene: TRBJ2-2; V gene: TRBV11-2; D gene: .; clone size: few; CDR3 DNA: TGTGCCAGCAGCCAGCAGCTCGGAAACACCGGGGAGCTGTTTTTT; CDR3 protein: CASSQQLGNTGELFF
J gene: TRBJ2-7; V gene: TRBV7-9; D gene: TRBD2; clone size: .; CDR3 DNA: TGTGCCAGCAGCTTACTAGCGGGGGGCCTCTCCTACGAGCAGTACTTC; CDR3 protein: CASSLLAGGLSYEQYF
J gene: TRBJ2-5; V gene: TRBV24-1; D gene: TRBD1; clone size: many; CDR3 DNA: TGTGCCACCAGTGACCCGGGGACAGGGTCGACCCAGTACTTC; CDR3 protein: CATSDPGTGSTQYF
J gene: TRBJ1-2; V gene: TRBV7-9; D gene: .; clone size: many; CDR3 DNA: TGTGCCAGCAGCCAAATCGACGGTCCGTATGGCTACACCTTC; CDR3 protein: CASSQIDGPYGYTF
J gene: TRBJ1-1; V gene: TRBV3-1; D gene: .; clone size: .; CDR3 DNA: TGTGCCAGCAGCCAACATTCAGGAATGAACACTGAAGCTTTCTTT; CDR3 protein: CASSQHSGMNTEAFF
J gene: TRBJ2-2; V gene: TRBV29-1; D gene: TRBD2; clone size: many; CDR3 DNA: TGCAGCATAGGACTAGCGGGAGGAGACGGGGAGCTGTTTTTT; CDR3 protein: CSIGLAGGDGELFF